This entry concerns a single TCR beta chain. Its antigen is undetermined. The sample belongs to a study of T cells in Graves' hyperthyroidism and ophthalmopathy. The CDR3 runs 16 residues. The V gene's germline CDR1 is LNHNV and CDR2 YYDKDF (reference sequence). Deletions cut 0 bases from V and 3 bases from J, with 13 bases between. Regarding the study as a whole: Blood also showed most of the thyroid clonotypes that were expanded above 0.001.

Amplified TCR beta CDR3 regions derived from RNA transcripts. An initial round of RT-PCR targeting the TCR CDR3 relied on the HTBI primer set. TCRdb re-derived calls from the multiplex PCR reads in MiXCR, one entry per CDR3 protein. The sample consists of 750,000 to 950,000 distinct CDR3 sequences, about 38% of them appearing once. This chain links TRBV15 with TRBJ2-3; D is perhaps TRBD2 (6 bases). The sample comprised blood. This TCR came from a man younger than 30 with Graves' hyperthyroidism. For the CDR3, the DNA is TGTGCCACCAGCAGAGATTCGGGGGTGGGAACAGATACGCAGTATTTT. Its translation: CATSRDSGVGTDTQYF.